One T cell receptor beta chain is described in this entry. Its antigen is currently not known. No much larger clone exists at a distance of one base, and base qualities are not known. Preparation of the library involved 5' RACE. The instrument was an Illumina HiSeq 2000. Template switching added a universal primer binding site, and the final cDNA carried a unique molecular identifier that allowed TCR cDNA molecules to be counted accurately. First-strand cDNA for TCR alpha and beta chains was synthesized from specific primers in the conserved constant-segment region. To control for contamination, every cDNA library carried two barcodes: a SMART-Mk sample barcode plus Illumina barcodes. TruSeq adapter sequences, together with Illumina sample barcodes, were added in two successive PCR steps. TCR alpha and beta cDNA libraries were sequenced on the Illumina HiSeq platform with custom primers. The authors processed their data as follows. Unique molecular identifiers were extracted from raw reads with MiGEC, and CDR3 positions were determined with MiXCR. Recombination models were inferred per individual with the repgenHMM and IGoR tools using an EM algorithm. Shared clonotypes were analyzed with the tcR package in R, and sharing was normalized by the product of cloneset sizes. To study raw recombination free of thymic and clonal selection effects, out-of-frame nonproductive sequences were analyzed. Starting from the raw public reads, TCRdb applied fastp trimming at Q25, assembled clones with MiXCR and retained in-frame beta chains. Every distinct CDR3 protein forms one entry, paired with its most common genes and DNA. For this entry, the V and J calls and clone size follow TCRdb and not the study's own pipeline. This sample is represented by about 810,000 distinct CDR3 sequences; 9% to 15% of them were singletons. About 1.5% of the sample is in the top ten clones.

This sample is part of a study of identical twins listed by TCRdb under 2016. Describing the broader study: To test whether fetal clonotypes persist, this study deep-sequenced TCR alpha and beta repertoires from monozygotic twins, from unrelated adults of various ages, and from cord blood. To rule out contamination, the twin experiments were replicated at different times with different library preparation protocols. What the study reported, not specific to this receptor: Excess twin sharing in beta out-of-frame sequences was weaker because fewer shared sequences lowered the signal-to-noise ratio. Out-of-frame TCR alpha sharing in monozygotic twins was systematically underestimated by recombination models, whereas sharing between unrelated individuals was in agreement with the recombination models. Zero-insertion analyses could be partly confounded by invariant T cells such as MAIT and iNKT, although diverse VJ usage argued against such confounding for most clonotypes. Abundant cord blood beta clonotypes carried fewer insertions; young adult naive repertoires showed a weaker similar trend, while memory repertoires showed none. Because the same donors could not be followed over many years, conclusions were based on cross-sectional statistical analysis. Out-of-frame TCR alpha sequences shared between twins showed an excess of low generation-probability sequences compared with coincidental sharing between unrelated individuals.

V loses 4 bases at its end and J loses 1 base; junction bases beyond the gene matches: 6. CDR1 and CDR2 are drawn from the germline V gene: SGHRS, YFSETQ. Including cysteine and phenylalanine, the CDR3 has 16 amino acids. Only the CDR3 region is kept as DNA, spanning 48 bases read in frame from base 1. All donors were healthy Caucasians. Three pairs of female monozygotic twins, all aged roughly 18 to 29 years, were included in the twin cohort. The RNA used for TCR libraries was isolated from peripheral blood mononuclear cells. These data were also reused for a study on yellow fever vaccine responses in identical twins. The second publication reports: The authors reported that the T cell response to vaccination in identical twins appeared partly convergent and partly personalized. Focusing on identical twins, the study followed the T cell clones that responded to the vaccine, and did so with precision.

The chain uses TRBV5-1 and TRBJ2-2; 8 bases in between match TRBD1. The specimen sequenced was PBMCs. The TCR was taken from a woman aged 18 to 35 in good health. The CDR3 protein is CASSTGQGMNTGELFF. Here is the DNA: TGCGCCAGCAGCACTGGACAGGGAATGAACACCGGGGAGCTGTTTTTT. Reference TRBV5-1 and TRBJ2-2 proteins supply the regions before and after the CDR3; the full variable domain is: KAGVTQTPRYLIKTRGQQVTLSCSPISGHRSVSWYQQTPGQGLQFLFEYFSETQRNKGNFPGRFSGRQFSNSRSEMNVSTLELGDSALYLCASSTGQGMNTGELFFGEGSRLTVL.